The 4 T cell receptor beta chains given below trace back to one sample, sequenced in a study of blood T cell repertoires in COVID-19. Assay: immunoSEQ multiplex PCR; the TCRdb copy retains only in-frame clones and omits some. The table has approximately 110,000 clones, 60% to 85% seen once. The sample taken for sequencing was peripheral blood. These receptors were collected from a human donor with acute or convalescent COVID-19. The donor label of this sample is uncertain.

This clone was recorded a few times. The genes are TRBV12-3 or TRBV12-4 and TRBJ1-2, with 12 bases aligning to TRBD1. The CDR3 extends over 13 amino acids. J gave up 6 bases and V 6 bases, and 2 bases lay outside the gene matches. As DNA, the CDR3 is TGTGCCAGCAGGGGACAGGGGGCCCATGGCTACACCTTC. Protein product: CASRGQGAHGYTF.

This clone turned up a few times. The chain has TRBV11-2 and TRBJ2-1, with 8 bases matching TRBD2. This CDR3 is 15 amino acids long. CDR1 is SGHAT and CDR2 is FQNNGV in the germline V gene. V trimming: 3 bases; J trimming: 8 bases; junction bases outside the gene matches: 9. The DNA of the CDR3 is TGTGCCAGCAGCTTCGCCAGCGGGGGCGGGGATGAGCAGTTCTTC. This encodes CASSFASGGGDEQFF.

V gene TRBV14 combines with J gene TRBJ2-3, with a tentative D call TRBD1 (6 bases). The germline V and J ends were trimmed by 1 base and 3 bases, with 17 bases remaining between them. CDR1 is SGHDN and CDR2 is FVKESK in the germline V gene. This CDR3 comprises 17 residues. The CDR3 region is CASSQATWGPATDTQYF. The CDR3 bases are TGTGCCAGCAGCCAAGCTACTTGGGGGCCCGCGACAGATACGCAGTATTTT.

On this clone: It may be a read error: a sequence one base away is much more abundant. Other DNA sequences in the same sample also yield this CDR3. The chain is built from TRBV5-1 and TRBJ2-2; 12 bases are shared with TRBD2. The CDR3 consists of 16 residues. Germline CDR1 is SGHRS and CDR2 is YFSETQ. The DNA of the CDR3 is TGCGCCAGTAGCTTTGGACTAGCGGGGTCCGGCGGGGAGCTGTTTTTT. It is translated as CASSFGLAGSGGELFF.